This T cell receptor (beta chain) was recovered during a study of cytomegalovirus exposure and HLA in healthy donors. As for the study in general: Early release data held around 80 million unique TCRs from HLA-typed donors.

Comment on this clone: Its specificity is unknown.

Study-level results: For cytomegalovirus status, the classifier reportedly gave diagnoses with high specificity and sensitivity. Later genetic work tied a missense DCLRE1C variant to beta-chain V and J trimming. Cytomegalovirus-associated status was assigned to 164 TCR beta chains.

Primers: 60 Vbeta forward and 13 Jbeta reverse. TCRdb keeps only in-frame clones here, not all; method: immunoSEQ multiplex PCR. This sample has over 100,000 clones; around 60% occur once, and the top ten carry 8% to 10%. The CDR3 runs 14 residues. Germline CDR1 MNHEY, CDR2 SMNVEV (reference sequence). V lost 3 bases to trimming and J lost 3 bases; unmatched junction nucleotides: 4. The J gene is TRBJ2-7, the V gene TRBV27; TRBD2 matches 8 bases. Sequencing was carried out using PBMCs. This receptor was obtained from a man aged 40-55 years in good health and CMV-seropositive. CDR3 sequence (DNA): TGTGCCAGCAGTTTTCTAGCGGGTGACTACGAGCAGTACTTC. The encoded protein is CASSFLAGDYEQYF.